The 27 T cell receptor beta chains below all came from one sample that was sequenced in a study of blood T cell repertoires in COVID-19. Here immunoSEQ multiplex PCR was the method, and the copy in TCRdb shows in-frame clones only, minus some. The sample lists around 700,000 clones, about 90% occurring once. Sequenced material: peripheral blood. These receptors originate from a woman aged 18-30 years with acute or convalescent COVID-19.

V usage is TRBV7-9 and J usage is TRBJ2-3; D gene unclear. V lost 3 bases to trimming and J lost 4 bases, with 5 bases between them. Germline CDR1 reads SEHNR; CDR2 reads FQNEAQ (reference sequence). The CDR3 is 12 residues long. DNA of the CDR3: TGTGCCAGCAGCTTTACGGCAGATACGCAGTATTTT. It yields the protein CASSFTADTQYF. Combining the CDR3 with reference TRBV7-9 and TRBJ2-3 gives the whole variable domain DTGVSQNPRHKITKRGQNVTFRCDPISEHNRLYWYRQTLGQGPEFLTYFQNEAQLEKSRLLSDRFSAERPKGSFSTLEIQRTEQGDSAMYLCASSFTADTQYFGPGTRLTVL.

The V gene is TRBV6-5, the J gene TRBJ2-7; perhaps TRBD1 as D (6 bases). This CDR3 has 16 amino acids. V lost 2 bases to trimming and J lost 3 bases, with 17 bases between them. Germline assignment: CDR1 MNHEY and CDR2 SVGAGI. For the CDR3, the DNA is TGTGCCAGCAGTTACGCTCCCCGGACAGAATACTACGAGCAGTACTTC. Translating it yields CASSYAPRTEYYEQYF.

To note about this clone: The junction departs from germline at one end; a sequencing error may be responsible. The chain uses TRBV12-3 or TRBV12-4 and TRBJ1-4; 8 bases map to TRBD1. The CDR3 runs to 13 residues. CDR3 coding DNA: TGTGCCAGCAGCCCCGCCAGGACAGGGAAAAGGGTTTTT. Residues: CASSPARTGKRVF.

This chain joins TRBV12-5 and TRBJ1-1, with D uncertain. The V gene lost 7 bases and the J gene lost 3 bases, with 18 bases spanning the gap. The germline V gene encodes CDR1 LGHNT and CDR2 FRNRAP. The CDR3 covers 15 residues. The DNA for the CDR3 is TGTGCTAGTGACCTCGGCGGGGTGAAGTACACTGAAGCTTTCTTT. It codes for CASDLGGVKYTEAFF.

The genes are TRBV2 and TRBJ2-2; perhaps TRBD2 as D (6 bases). The V end was cut by 6 bases, the J end by 5 bases, with 13 bases between. Germline loops: CDR1 SNHLY, CDR2 FYNNEI. This CDR3 spans 14 amino acids. The CDR3 sequence is CASRGGGWTGELFF. In DNA, the CDR3 is TGTGCCAGCAGAGGTGGGGGGTGGACCGGGGAGCTGTTTTTT.

This clone has a single count. The rearrangement links TRBV5-4 to TRBJ1-2; D is uncertain. V lost 0 bases to trimming and J lost 0 bases, with 6 bases between them. The CDR3 loop spans 14 amino acids. The V gene's germline CDR1 is SGHNT and CDR2 YYREEE (reference sequence). The CDR3: CASSLAWPNYGYTF. DNA of the CDR3: TGTGCCAGCAGCTTGGCCTGGCCTAACTATGGCTACACCTTC.

The chain uses TRBV4-1 and TRBJ1-3; D remains ambiguous. The length of the CDR3 is 14 residues. Per germline, CDR1 MGHRA and CDR2 YSYEKL. V dropped 4 bases and J dropped 8 bases, with 15 bases sitting between them. The CDR3 protein is CASSRALSLDTIYF. CDR3 nucleotide sequence: TGCGCCAGCAGCCGGGCATTATCCCTTGACACCATATATTTT.

A few counts support this clone. This chain links TRBV4-3 with TRBJ1-5, with D perhaps matching TRBD1 (6 bases). In germline, CDR1 is LGHNA, CDR2 YSLEER. The CDR3 contains 17 residues. V lost 0 bases and J lost 2, with 14 bases in between. The CDR3 coding sequence is TGCGCCAGCAGCCAAGATTTAGGGGGTGGAGGCAATCAGCCCCAGCATTTT. Its protein product is CASSQDLGGGGNQPQHF.

The chain carries TRBV4-2 and TRBJ1-6, with 7 bases aligning to TRBD1. J gave up 5 bases and V 8 bases, and 6 bases lay outside the gene matches. The CDR3 sequence is 14 residues long. Germline assignment: CDR1 LGHNA and CDR2 YNFKEQ. The CDR3 sequence: CASREGADNSPLHF. CDR3 DNA: TGTGCCAGCCGGGAGGGGGCTGATAATTCACCCCTCCACTTT.

The CDR3 here is CAISHDRHEQFF. CDR3 in DNA: TGTGCCATTTCACATGACAGACATGAGCAGTTCTTC. V is TRBV10-3 and J is TRBJ2-1; D perhaps matches TRBD1 (5 bases). The CDR3 has 12 amino acids. Germline V lookup: CDR1 ENHRY, CDR2 SYGVKD. V was shortened by 9 bases and J by 8 bases, with 14 bases between the two germline ends.

V and J are TRBV10-2 and TRBJ2-3, with D perhaps TRBD2 (6 bases). This CDR3 region has 14 residues. Deletions cut 7 bases from V and 1 base from J, with 12 bases between. Germline CDR1 WSHSY, CDR2 SAAADI. CDR3 sequence reads: CASTGTGGTDTQYF. Written as DNA, the CDR3 is TGCGCCAGCACCGGAACGGGAGGCACAGATACGCAGTATTTT.

This chain connects TRBV9 to TRBJ1-2; 8 positions agree with TRBD1. The V segment lost 4 bases and the J segment 4 bases; nucleotides outside the gene matches: 9. Looked up from germline, CDR1 is SGDLS and CDR2 is YYNGEE. The CDR3 runs to 15 residues. The CDR3 nucleotides read TGTGCCAGCAGCACGGGACAGGCCCTTCGCTATGGCTACACCTTC. Amino acid sequence: CASSTGQALRYGYTF. Full variable domain (rest looked up from reference TRBV9 and TRBJ1-2): DSGVTQTPKHLITATGQRVTLRCSPRSGDLSVYWYQQSLDQGLQFLIQYYNGEERAKGNILERFSAQQFPDLHSELNLSSLELGDSALYFCASSTGQALRYGYTFGSGTRLTVV.

The chain recombines TRBV19 with TRBJ1-1; TRBD1 agrees at 7 bases. J was trimmed by 2 bases and V by 9 bases; bases with no gene match: 9. Germline V CDR1 and CDR2: LNHDA, SQIVND (reference sequence). The CDR3 is 14 residues long. CDR3 sequence reads: CASIRGTLNTEAFF. In DNA form, the CDR3 reads TGTGCCAGCATCAGGGGGACGCTTAACACTGAAGCTTTCTTT. Complete variable domain (other parts from reference TRBV19 and TRBJ1-1): DGGITQSPKYLFRKEGQNVTLSCEQNLNHDAMYWYRQDPGQGLRLIYYSQIVNDFQKGDIAEGYSVSREKKESFPLTVTSAQKNPTAFYLCASIRGTLNTEAFFGQGTRLTVV.

The J gene is TRBJ2-3, the V gene TRBV5-8; 7 bases map to TRBD1. The V gene end was trimmed by 5 bases and the J gene end by 4 bases; junction bases not matched to a gene: 10. This CDR3 spans 15 amino acids. Germline CDR1 reads SGHTS; CDR2 reads YDEGEE. Here the CDR3 reads CASSLTGTVADTQYF. The CDR3 DNA is TGTGCCAGCAGTCTAACCGGGACAGTCGCAGATACGCAGTATTTT.

The chain recombines TRBV3-1 (or the pseudogene TRBV3-2) with TRBJ2-3; 7 bases line up with TRBD2. The CDR3 totals 14 residues. The V segment lost 3 bases and the J segment 6 bases; nucleotides outside the gene matches: 6. Germline CDR1 is LGHDT and CDR2 is YNNKEL (reference sequence). The CDR3 spells CASSHDGGRDTQYF. In DNA form, the CDR3 reads TGTGCCAGCAGCCATGACGGGGGGAGGGATACGCAGTATTTT.

The chain uses TRBV9 and TRBJ1-2; D unclear. Between the trimmed V and J ends, which lost 0 bases and 0 bases, there was a span of 12 bases. CDR1 and CDR2 from the germline V gene are SGDLS and YYNGEE. The CDR3 is 16 amino acids. The CDR3 nucleotides are TGTGCCAGCAGCGTAGCCCCTGTACTTCCTAACTATGGCTACACCTTC. Translation: CASSVAPVLPNYGYTF.

This rearrangement joins TRBV9 to TRBJ2-3; D is possibly TRBD2 (7 bases). V lost 5 bases, J lost 5 bases, and 12 bases lay in between. Germline values: CDR1 SGDLS, CDR2 YYNGEE. This CDR3 is built from 13 residues. The CDR3 DNA follows: TGTGCCAGCAGGGGGGGGCAGAAAGATACGCAGTATTTT. Residues: CASRGGQKDTQYF. Full variable domain (rest looked up from reference TRBV9 and TRBJ2-3): DSGVTQTPKHLITATGQRVTLRCSPRSGDLSVYWYQQSLDQGLQFLIQYYNGEERAKGNILERFSAQQFPDLHSELNLSSLELGDSALYFCASRGGQKDTQYFGPGTRLTVL.

The V and J genes are TRBV6-2 or TRBV6-3 and TRBJ2-2; a weak D match, TRBD1 (5 bases). Germline loops: CDR1 MNHEY, CDR2 SVGEGT. V shed 2 bases and J shed 1 base, with 11 bases lying between them. CDR3 length: 16 amino acids. CDR3: CASSYMGLWNTGELFF. CDR3 sequence (DNA): TGTGCCAGCAGTTACATGGGGCTTTGGAACACCGGGGAGCTGTTTTTT.

The chain recombines TRBV6-5 with TRBJ2-3, with D possibly TRBD2 on 5 matching bases. Trimming shortened V by 6 bases and J by 2 bases, and 12 bases separated the two germline ends. The CDR3 loop spans 14 amino acids. CDR1 is MNHEY and CDR2 is SVGAGI in the germline V gene. The chain's CDR3 is CASSGGGDTDTQYF. The CDR3 DNA follows: TGTGCCAGCAGCGGAGGAGGAGACACAGATACGCAGTATTTT.

This chain joins TRBV2 and TRBJ1-2, with TRBD1 matching over 11 bases. The CDR3 extends over 13 amino acids. Germline-derived CDR1 and CDR2 are SNHLY and FYNNEI. The J segment lost 9 bases and the V segment lost 10 bases, leaving 10 bases of the junction unmatched. CDR3 loop: CAISGGQGGSYTF. The CDR3 DNA follows: TGTGCCATCTCGGGGGGACAGGGGGGTAGCTACACCTTC.

V gene TRBV2 combines with J gene TRBJ1-1; D possibly corresponds to TRBD1 (6 bases). Germline CDR1 SNHLY, CDR2 FYNNEI. CDR3 length: 15 amino acids. Trimming pared 5 bases from V and 0 bases from J, leaving 13 bases between. The DNA for the CDR3 is TGTGCCAGCAGTCTACAGGGAGCCTTGAACACTGAAGCTTTCTTT. It encodes CASSLQGALNTEAFF.

This clone was recorded once. This sequence joins TRBV2 and TRBJ1-1; possible D gene TRBD1, 6 bases. Germline CDR1 SNHLY, CDR2 FYNNEI. The length of the CDR3 is 10 residues. V shed 5 bases and J shed 11 bases, with 9 bases lying between them. The CDR3 region is CASSTGLAFF. CDR3 DNA sequence: TGTGCCAGCAGTACAGGGCTGGCTTTCTTT. The full variable domain, rest sourced from reference TRBV2 and TRBJ1-1, is EPEVTQTPSHQVTQMGQEVILRCVPISNHLYFYWYRQILGQKVEFLVSFYNNEISEKSEIFDDQFSVERPDGSNFTLKIRSTKLEDSAMYFCASSTGLAFFGQGTRLTVV.

In regard to this clone: The same CDR3 can be traced to other DNA sequences in this sample. The chain carries TRBV6-4 and TRBJ1-6; TRBD1 matches at 9 bases. V gave up 2 bases and J gave up 7 bases; unmatched junction bases: 0. CDR1 and CDR2 from the germline V gene are MRHNA and SNTAGT. CDR3 length: 14 residues. CDR3 coding DNA: TGTGCCAGCAGTGACGGGACAGGGAATTCACCCCTCCACTTT. Its protein product is CASSDGTGNSPLHF.

In the case of this clone: Additional DNA sequences in this sample encode the identical CDR3. The gene calls are TRBV24-1 and TRBJ2-7; the D is unclear. The ends were cut back, 2 bases at V and 3 bases at J, with 4 bases in the middle. This CDR3 spans 12 amino acids. Germline CDR1 is KGHDR and CDR2 is SFDVKD. The CDR3 region is CATSDSRYEQYF. The CDR3 nucleotides are TGTGCCACCAGTGATTCCCGCTACGAGCAGTACTTC.

This chain uses TRBV30 with TRBJ1-2; maybe TRBD1 (6 bases). Germline CDR1 and CDR2: GTSNPN and SVGIG (reference sequence). The CDR3 sequence is 13 residues long. V lost 2 bases and J 4 bases, leaving 11 bases between the germline ends. The chain's CDR3 is CAWSQGRGYGYTF. The CDR3, as DNA: TGTGCCTGGAGTCAAGGCAGGGGCTATGGCTACACCTTC.

This chain links TRBV10-3 with TRBJ1-2; D not certain. Between the trimmed V and J ends, which lost 0 bases and 2 bases, there was a span of 34 bases. Germline V gives CDR1 ENHRY, CDR2 SYGVKD. The length of the CDR3 is 23 residues. CDR3 sequence: CAISESPRWLGSASKHTNYGYTF. The CDR3 nucleotides are TGTGCCATCAGTGAGTCGCCCCGATGGCTGGGGAGTGCCTCAAAACACACGAACTATGGCTACACCTTC.

The chain is built from TRBV2 and TRBJ2-7, with 8 nucleotides matching TRBD1. V shed 6 bases, J shed 4 bases, and the junction held 11 bases outside the gene matches. Germline-derived CDR1 and CDR2 are SNHLY and FYNNEI. The CDR3 sequence is 15 residues long. Here the CDR3 reads CASSKTDRGWYEQYF. The CDR3 coding sequence is TGTGCCAGCAGCAAAACCGACAGGGGATGGTACGAGCAGTACTTC.